The 22 T cell receptor beta chains in this list originate from one sample, sequenced in a study of control samples from healthy donors and cancer patients. Sequenced by immunoSEQ multiplex PCR; TCRdb stores in-frame clones only, minus some. The profile shows about 110,000 clones, 70% to 85% of them singletons. Sequencing was done on a sample of blood. Every receptor here comes from a young man in good health.

The V and J genes are TRBV6-1 and TRBJ2-3, with a weak D call TRBD1 (6 bases). The germline gives CDR1 MNHNS, CDR2 SASEGT. Trimming pared 2 bases from V and 5 bases from J, leaving 17 bases between. CDR3 size: 16 residues. The CDR3 bases are TGTGCCAGCAGTGAAAGGGCGACAGGTTCGGGAGATACGCAGTATTTT. Translating gives CASSERATGSGDTQYF.

This clone was seen a single time. V and J are TRBV7-6 and TRBJ2-3, with 7 bases lining up with TRBD2. The V and J ends lost 4 bases and 0 bases, in that order; junction bases with no gene match: 16. Germline CDR1 is SGHVS and CDR2 is FNYEAQ. This CDR3 comprises 19 residues. The CDR3, as DNA: TGTGCCAGCAGCTCGCCCACCCCCCTAGCGGCCAAGAGCACAGATACGCAGTATTTT. Its translation: CASSSPTPLAAKSTDTQYF.

The rearrangement joins TRBV4-2 to TRBJ1-2; D is unresolved. This CDR3 is 13 amino acids long. Germline values: CDR1 LGHNA, CDR2 YNFKEQ. V was clipped by 4 bases and J by 3 bases, with 9 bases between them. The DNA for the CDR3 is TGTGCCAGCAGCCCAATTAAAGACTATGGCTACACCTTC. It yields the protein CASSPIKDYGYTF.

CDR3 region: CASSTRRTMNTEAFF. DNA for the CDR3: TGTGCCAGCAGTACGAGACGGACCATGAACACTGAAGCTTTCTTT. V gene TRBV6-6 combines with J gene TRBJ1-1; D ambiguous. Looked up from germline, CDR1 is MNHNY and CDR2 is SVGAGI (reference sequence). This CDR3 spans 15 amino acids. The V end was cut by 5 bases, the J end by 0 bases, with 13 bases between.

This chain uses TRBV7-2 with TRBJ2-1; 11 nucleotides line up with TRBD1. This CDR3 has 16 residues. CDR1 is SGHTA and CDR2 is FQGNSA in the germline V gene. With V trimmed by 2 bases and J by 6 bases, 6 bases remained unmatched. The CDR3 spells CASSLPLGQGGNEQFF. CDR3 coding DNA: TGTGCCAGCAGCTTACCCCTGGGACAGGGGGGCAATGAGCAGTTCTTC. The whole variable domain, filled in from reference TRBV7-2 and TRBJ2-1, reads GAGVSQSPSNKVTEKGKDVELRCDPISGHTALYWYRQSLGQGLEFLIYFQGNSAPDKSGLPSDRFSAERTGGSVSTLTIQRTQQEDSAVYLCASSLPLGQGGNEQFFGPGTRLTVL.

The J gene is TRBJ1-5, the V gene TRBV14, with 8 nucleotides matching TRBD1. V lost 0 bases and J lost 0; bases outside the gene matches: 10. The V gene's germline CDR1 is SGHDN and CDR2 FVKESK. The CDR3 extends over 19 amino acids. DNA of the CDR3: TGTGCCAGCAGCCAAGATGACGACAGGGGCAGTGATAGCAATCAGCCCCAGCATTTT. Protein product: CASSQDDDRGSDSNQPQHF.

The chain joins TRBV5-4 to TRBJ2-7; D may be TRBD1 (5 bases). CDR3 size: 15 residues. Germline lookup yields CDR1 SGHNT and CDR2 YYREEE (reference sequence). V was cut by 4 bases and J by 5 bases, with 19 bases left in between. The CDR3 region has the DNA TGTGCCAGCAGCGGTGGTGGTGGCAGGGTCCACGAGCAGTACTTC. Amino acids: CASSGGGGRVHEQYF.

A note on this clone: The junction does not match germline at one end; this may be a read error. V is TRBV6-6 and J is TRBJ1-1; the D is unclear. The V gene's germline CDR1 is MNHNY and CDR2 SVGAGI (reference sequence). The CDR3 totals 10 residues. The CDR3 spells CASSYSDLIF. As DNA, the CDR3 is TGTGCCAGCAGTTACTCGGATTTAATCTTT.

V is TRBV4-2 and J is TRBJ1-6; 7 bases map to TRBD1. CDR3 size: 17 residues. Trimming at V came to 0 bases and at J to 7 bases, leaving 9 bases not matched to a gene. Germline CDR1 and CDR2: LGHNA and YNFKEQ. The CDR3 region has the DNA TGTGCCAGCAGCCAAGATACAGGGGCCCAGAGGAATTCACCCCTCCACTTT. Residues: CASSQDTGAQRNSPLHF.

The V call is TRBV18, the J call TRBJ2-6; TRBD1 agrees at 9 bases. The junction had 6 bases not matched to a gene; V was cut back by 6 bases and J by 0 bases. Germline V CDR1 and CDR2: KGHSH, LQKENI. The CDR3 has 17 amino acids. CDR3 in amino acids: CASSPGQGYSGANVLTF. CDR3 nucleotide sequence: TGTGCCAGCTCGCCGGGACAGGGCTACTCTGGGGCCAACGTCCTGACTTTC.

The CDR3 loop reads CASSVRRPEANEKLFF. CDR3 nucleotides: TGTGCCAGCAGCGTAAGACGCCCGGAAGCTAATGAAAAACTGTTTTTT. The gene calls are TRBV5-5 and TRBJ1-4; D is ambiguous. Per the germline V gene, CDR1 is SGHKS and CDR2 is YYEKEE (reference sequence). The CDR3 spans 16 residues. Between the trimmed V and J ends, which lost 4 bases and 3 bases, there was a span of 16 bases.

In regard to this clone: Other DNA sequences in the same sample also yield this CDR3. The chain uses TRBV19 and TRBJ2-5, with D unclear. CDR1 and CDR2 (germline): LNHDA, SQIVND (reference sequence). Trimming removed 3 bases from V and 4 bases from J, with 6 bases in between. This CDR3 has 12 amino acids. CDR3 region: CASSIRGETQYF. The CDR3 nucleotides are TGTGCCAGTAGTATTCGTGGAGAGACCCAGTACTTC.

The chain is built from TRBV30 and TRBJ1-3; D is perhaps TRBD1 (6 bases). The germline V and J ends were trimmed by 2 bases and 0 bases, with 17 bases remaining between them. CDR3 length: 17 amino acids. Germline V gene data show CDR1 as GTSNPN and CDR2 as SVGIG (reference sequence). DNA for the CDR3: TGTGCCTGGAGTCCTCCTCGGGACACCAACTCTGGAAACACCATATATTTT. As protein: CAWSPPRDTNSGNTIYF.

This chain links TRBV28 with TRBJ2-7; 15 positions agree with TRBD2. The germline CDR1 and CDR2 sequences are MDHEN and SYDVKM. This CDR3 comprises 15 residues. J was trimmed by 7 bases and V by 5 bases; bases with no gene match: 6. The CDR3 protein is CASSHGTSGGYEQYF. The CDR3 coding sequence is TGTGCCAGCAGTCACGGGACTAGCGGGGGGTATGAGCAGTACTTC.

The V call is TRBV29-1, the J call TRBJ1-1; a possible D gene is TRBD1 (5 bases). V lost 1 base, J lost 0 bases, and 9 bases lay in between. Germline lookup yields CDR1 SQVTM and CDR2 ANQGSEA. The CDR3 runs to 14 residues. This CDR3 reads CSVEVQGMNTEAFF. The CDR3 DNA follows: TGCAGCGTTGAAGTTCAGGGCATGAACACTGAAGCTTTCTTT.

This chain links TRBV6-5 with TRBJ1-2; D gene uncertain. V lost 4 bases, J lost 6 bases, and 9 bases lay in between. Germline V lookup: CDR1 MNHEY, CDR2 SVGAGI. The CDR3 sequence is 12 residues long. The CDR3 protein is CASSSPPDGYTF. As DNA, the CDR3 is TGTGCCAGCAGTTCCCCCCCCGATGGCTACACCTTC.

The chain joins TRBV30 to TRBJ2-5; the D gene is possibly TRBD2 (5 bases). From germline, CDR1 is GTSNPN and CDR2 SVGIG (reference sequence). The CDR3 is made up of 14 amino acids. V was pared by 1 base and J by 5 bases, with 14 bases between. CDR3 residues: CAWSGGLPGETQYF. In nucleotides, the CDR3 is TGTGCCTGGAGTGGTGGGCTACCGGGGGAGACCCAGTACTTC.

This sequence joins TRBV5-4 and TRBJ2-7; 8 bases are a match to TRBD1. This CDR3 region has 14 residues. Germline trimming cut 4 bases from V and 2 bases from J; bases unmatched to any gene: 5. From germline, CDR1 is SGHNT and CDR2 YYREEE (reference sequence). CDR3 sequence: CASSARQGTYEQYF. The DNA of the CDR3 is TGTGCCAGCAGCGCCCGACAGGGGACCTACGAGCAGTACTTC.

The genes are TRBV21-1 and TRBJ2-1; whether TRBD2, the table's D call, matches the DNA was not checked. TRBV21-1 is deemed a pseudogene. This CDR3 region has 15 residues. The CDR3 nucleotides are TGTGCCACCGGGTTCGGGGGGCAATTCCACAATGAGCAGTTCTTC. Protein: CATGFGGQFHNEQFF.

The rearrangement links TRBV6-2 or TRBV6-3 to TRBJ2-3, with D possibly TRBD2 on 5 matching bases. Germline V gene lookup returns CDR1 MNHEY and CDR2 SVGEGT. The CDR3 has 15 residues. V was clipped by 5 bases and J by 2 bases, with 14 bases between them. For the CDR3, the DNA is TGTGCCAGCAGTCCCCGGGGAATAAACACAGATACGCAGTATTTT. It yields the protein CASSPRGINTDTQYF.

The gene calls are TRBV2 and TRBJ1-2; D perhaps matches TRBD1 (5 bases). The CDR3 extends over 15 amino acids. The V gene lost 2 bases and the J gene lost 6 bases, with 16 bases spanning the gap. Per germline, CDR1 SNHLY and CDR2 FYNNEI. CDR3 amino acids: CASSERTRQGHGYTF. The CDR3 nucleotides read TGTGCCAGCAGTGAAAGAACCCGGCAGGGCCATGGCTACACCTTC.

This rearrangement joins TRBV2 to TRBJ2-5; tentative D call: TRBD2 (6 bases). Germline values: CDR1 SNHLY, CDR2 FYNNEI. Trimming took off 4 bases at V and 0 bases at J, with 12 bases between the two ends. The CDR3 totals 15 residues. CDR3 loop: CASSVAGLYQETQYF. For the CDR3, the DNA is TGTGCCAGCAGTGTTGCGGGGCTGTACCAAGAGACCCAGTACTTC.